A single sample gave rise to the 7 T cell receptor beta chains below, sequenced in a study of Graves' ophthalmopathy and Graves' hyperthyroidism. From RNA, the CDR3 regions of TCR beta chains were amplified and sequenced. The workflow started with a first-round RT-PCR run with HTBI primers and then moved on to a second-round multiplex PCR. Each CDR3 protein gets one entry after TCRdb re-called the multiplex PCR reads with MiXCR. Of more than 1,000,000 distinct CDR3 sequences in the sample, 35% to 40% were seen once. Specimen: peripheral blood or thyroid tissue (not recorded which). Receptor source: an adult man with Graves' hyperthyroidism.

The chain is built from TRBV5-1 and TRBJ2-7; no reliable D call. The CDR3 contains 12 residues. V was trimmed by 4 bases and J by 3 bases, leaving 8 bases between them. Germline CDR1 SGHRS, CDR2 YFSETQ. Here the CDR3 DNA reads TGCGCCAGCAGCGGCTCAAACTACGAGCAGTACTTC. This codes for CASSGSNYEQYF.

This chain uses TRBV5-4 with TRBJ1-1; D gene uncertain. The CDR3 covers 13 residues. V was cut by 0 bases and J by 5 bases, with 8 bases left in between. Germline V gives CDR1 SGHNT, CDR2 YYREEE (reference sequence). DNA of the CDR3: TGTGCCAGCAGCTTGGAGCGTCATACTGAAGCTTTCTTT. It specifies CASSLERHTEAFF.

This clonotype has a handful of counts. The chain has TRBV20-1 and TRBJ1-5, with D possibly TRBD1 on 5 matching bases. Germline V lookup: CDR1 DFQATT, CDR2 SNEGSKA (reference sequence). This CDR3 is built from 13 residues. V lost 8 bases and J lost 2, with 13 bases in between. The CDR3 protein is CSIPPGGNQPQHF. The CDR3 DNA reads TGCAGTATTCCTCCGGGGGGCAATCAGCCCCAGCATTTT.

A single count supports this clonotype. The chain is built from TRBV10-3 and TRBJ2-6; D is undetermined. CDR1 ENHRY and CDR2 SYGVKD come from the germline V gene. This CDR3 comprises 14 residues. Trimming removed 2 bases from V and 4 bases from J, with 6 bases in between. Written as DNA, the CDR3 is TGTGCCATCAGTGAGCCAACAGGGGCCAACGTCCTGACTTTC. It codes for CAISEPTGANVLTF.

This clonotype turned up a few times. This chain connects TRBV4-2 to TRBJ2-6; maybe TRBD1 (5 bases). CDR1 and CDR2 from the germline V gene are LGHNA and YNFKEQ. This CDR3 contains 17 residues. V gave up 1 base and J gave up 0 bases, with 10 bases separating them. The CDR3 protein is CASSQVDRLSGANVLTF. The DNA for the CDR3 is TGTGCCAGCAGCCAAGTCGACAGACTCTCTGGGGCCAACGTCCTGACTTTC.

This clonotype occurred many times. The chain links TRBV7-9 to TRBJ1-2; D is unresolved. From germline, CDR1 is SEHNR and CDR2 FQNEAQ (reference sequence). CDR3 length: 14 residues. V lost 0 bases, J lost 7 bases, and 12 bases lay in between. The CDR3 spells CASSLAWGVSGYTF. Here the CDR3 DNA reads TGTGCCAGCAGCTTAGCTTGGGGAGTCTCTGGCTACACCTTC. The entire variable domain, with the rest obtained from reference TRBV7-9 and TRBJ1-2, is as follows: DTGVSQNPRHKITKRGQNVTFRCDPISEHNRLYWYRQTLGQGPEFLTYFQNEAQLEKSRLLSDRFSAERPKGSFSTLEIQRTEQGDSAMYLCASSLAWGVSGYTFGSGTRLTVV.

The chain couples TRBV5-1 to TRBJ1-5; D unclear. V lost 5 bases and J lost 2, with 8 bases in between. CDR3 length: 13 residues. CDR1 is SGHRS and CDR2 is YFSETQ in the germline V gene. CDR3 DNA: TGCGCCAGCAGGTCAATACGCAATCAGCCCCAGCATTTT. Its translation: CASRSIRNQPQHF.